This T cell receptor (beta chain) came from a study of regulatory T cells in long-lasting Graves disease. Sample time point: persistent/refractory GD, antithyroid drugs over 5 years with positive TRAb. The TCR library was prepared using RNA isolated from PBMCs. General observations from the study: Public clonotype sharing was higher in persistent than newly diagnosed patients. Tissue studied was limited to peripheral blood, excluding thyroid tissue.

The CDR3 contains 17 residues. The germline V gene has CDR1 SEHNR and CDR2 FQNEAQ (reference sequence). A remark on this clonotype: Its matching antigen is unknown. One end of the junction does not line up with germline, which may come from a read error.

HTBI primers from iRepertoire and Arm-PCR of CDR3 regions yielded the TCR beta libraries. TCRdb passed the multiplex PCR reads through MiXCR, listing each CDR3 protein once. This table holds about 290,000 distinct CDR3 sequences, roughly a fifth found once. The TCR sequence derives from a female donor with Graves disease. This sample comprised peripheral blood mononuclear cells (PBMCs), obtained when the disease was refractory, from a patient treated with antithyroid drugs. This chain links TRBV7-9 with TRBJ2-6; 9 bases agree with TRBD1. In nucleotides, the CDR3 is TGTGCCAGCAGCGTGACCGGGACAGGGTCTGGGACCAACGTCCTGACTTTC. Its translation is CASSVTGTGSGTNVLTF.